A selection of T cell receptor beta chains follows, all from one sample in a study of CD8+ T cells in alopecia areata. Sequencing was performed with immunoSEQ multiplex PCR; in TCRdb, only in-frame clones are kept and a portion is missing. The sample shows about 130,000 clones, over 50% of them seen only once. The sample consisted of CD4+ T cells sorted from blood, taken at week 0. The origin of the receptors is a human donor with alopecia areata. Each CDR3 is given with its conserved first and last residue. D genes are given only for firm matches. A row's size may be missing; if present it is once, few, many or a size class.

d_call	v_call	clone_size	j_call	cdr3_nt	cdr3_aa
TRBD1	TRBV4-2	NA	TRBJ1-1	TGTGCCAGCAGCCCAGGGGACAGGGGGACTGAAGCTTTCTTT	CASSPGDRGTEAFF
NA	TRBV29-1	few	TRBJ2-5	TGCAGCGAACAGGGCGTTGGGGAGACCCAGTACTTC	CSEQGVGETQYF
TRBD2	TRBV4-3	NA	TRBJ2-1	TGCGCCAGCAGCCTTACTTCGGGGGGGATCACCTACAATGAGCAGTTCTTC	CASSLTSGGITYNEQFF
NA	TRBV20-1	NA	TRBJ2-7	TGCAGTGCCTCGGGGTACGAGCAGTACTTC	CSASGYEQYF
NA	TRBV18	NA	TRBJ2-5	TGTGCCAGCTCACCGGGAGTAACGTTTCAAGAGACCCAGTACTTC	CASSPGVTFQETQYF
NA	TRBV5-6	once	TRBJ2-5	TGTGCCAGCAGTCTACAGGGAGGGAGAGAGACCCAGTACTTC	CASSLQGGRETQYF
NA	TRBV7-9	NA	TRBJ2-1	TGTGCCAGCAGCCCCTCGAGTCGAAATTACAATGAGCAGTTCTTC	CASSPSSRNYNEQFF
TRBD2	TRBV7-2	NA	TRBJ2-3	TGTGCCAGCAGCAAAGGACTAGCGGGAGGGCCGGGGGATACGCAGTATTTT	CASSKGLAGGPGDTQYF
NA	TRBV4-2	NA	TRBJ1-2	TGTGCCAGCAGCCAAGATCCCGCGCAGGGGCGAAACTATGGCTACACCTTC	CASSQDPAQGRNYGYTF
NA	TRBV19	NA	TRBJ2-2	TGTGCCAGTAGTATAGCCAGAAACACCGGGGAGCTGTTTTTT	CASSIARNTGELFF
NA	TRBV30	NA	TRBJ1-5	TGTGCCTGGAGTGCCGGGGATAGCAATCAGCCCCAGCATTTT	CAWSAGDSNQPQHF
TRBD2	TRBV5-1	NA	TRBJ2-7	TGCGCCAGCGGGGGACTAGCGGGTACAAGCTCCTACGAGCAGTACTTC	CASGGLAGTSSYEQYF
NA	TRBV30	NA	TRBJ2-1	TGTGCCTGGAGTGTACGGGATGGGAATGAGCAGTTCTTC	CAWSVRDGNEQFF
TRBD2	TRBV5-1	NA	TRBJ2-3	TGCGCCAGCAGCTTGGGACTAGCGAGGAGCACAGATACGCAGTATTTT	CASSLGLARSTDTQYF
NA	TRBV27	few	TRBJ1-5	TGTGCCAGCAGTTTTGCTGAAAGCGCCTTGCATTTT	CASSFAESALHF
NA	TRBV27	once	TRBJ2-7	TGTCCCTTGGCGGCGAGGGTAAGGCTAGGAAAGCAGTACTTC	CPLAARVRLGKQYF
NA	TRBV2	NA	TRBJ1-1	TGTGCCAGCAGTGGTAACAGACAAGGGTTGGGAGCTTTCTTT	CASSGNRQGLGAFF
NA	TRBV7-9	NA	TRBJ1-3	TGTGCCAGCAGCTTAGGGCGCTATAACACCATATATTTT	CASSLGRYNTIYF
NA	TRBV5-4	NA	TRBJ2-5	TGTGCCAGCAGCCCCGCGACTGGGGAACAAGAGACCCAGTACTTC	CASSPATGEQETQYF
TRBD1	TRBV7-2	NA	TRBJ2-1	TGTGCCAGCAGGCTAGGGGGCCCCGCCTGGAATGAGCAGTTCTTC	CASRLGGPAWNEQFF
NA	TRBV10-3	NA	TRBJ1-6	TGTGCCATCAGTGAGCCCGGAGGACCTTCACCCCTCCACTTT	CAISEPGGPSPLHF
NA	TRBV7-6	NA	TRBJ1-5	TGTGCCAGCAGCTTACAACAGGGCCCCAATCAGCCCCAGCATTTT	CASSLQQGPNQPQHF
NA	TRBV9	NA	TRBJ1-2	TGTGCCAGCAGCGTAGTCCGGGGGGGCTACACCTTC	CASSVVRGGYTF